Below are 17 T cell receptor beta chains sequenced from a single sample in a study of cytomegalovirus exposure and HLA in healthy donors. Amplification used 60 Vbeta primers and 13 Jbeta primers. Generated by immunoSEQ multiplex PCR, the TCRdb table keeps only in-frame clones and is missing some. Among approximately 65,000 clones listed, about 63% were seen once. Sequencing was performed on PBMCs. The receptors here all came from a man in his forties or fifties in good health and CMV-seropositive.

This clone was counted a single time. Here the CDR3 DNA reads TGTGCCACGCAACTGACAGAGACTAACTATGGCTACACCTTC. It encodes CATQLTETNYGYTF. The V call is TRBV10-3, the J call TRBJ1-2, with TRBD1 as a possible D gene (5 bases). Per the germline V gene, CDR1 is ENHRY and CDR2 is SYGVKD. Trimming stripped 10 bases from V and 0 bases from J, with 15 bases between. This CDR3 is built from 14 residues.

The V call is TRBV19, the J call TRBJ2-5; 7 nucleotides align to TRBD2. This CDR3 is built from 16 residues. The germline V gene encodes CDR1 LNHDA and CDR2 SQIVND (reference sequence). V was clipped by 6 bases and J by 3 bases; unmatched bases: 13. CDR3 sequence: CASSLGTTNWKETQYF. In DNA, the CDR3 is TGTGCCAGTAGCCTCGGGACTACCAATTGGAAAGAGACCCAGTACTTC.

The chain joins TRBV6-5 to TRBJ1-1; the match to TRBD1 covers 7 bases. CDR1 MNHEY and CDR2 SVGAGI come from the germline V gene. The CDR3 has 14 amino acids. V dropped 6 bases and J dropped 2; count of bases not matched to a gene: 6. The CDR3 sequence is CASRPGQLNTEAFF. The CDR3 DNA is TGTGCCAGCAGACCGGGACAGTTAAACACTGAAGCTTTCTTT.

The rearrangement joins TRBV6-5 to TRBJ2-5, with TRBD2 matching over 14 bases. The ends lost 4 bases at V and 1 base at J; junction bases unmatched: 2. Germline CDR1 is MNHEY and CDR2 is SVGAGI. The CDR3 sequence is 16 residues long. The DNA for the CDR3 is TGTGCCAGCAGTTCGGGACTAGCGGGGGCCCAAGAGACCCAGTACTTC. Residues: CASSSGLAGAQETQYF.

This clone came up once. The V gene is TRBV18, the J gene TRBJ2-1; D ambiguous. The V gene's germline CDR1 is KGHSH and CDR2 LQKENI. Trimming cost V 0 bases and J 5 bases, with 8 bases left between them. The CDR3 runs 14 residues. The CDR3 DNA follows: TGTGCCAGCTCACCACCTGAAGGAGACAATGAGCAGTTCTTC. This gives the protein CASSPPEGDNEQFF.

The rearrangement joins TRBV29-1 to TRBJ1-5, with D unresolved. Germline V gene data show CDR1 as SQVTM and CDR2 as ANQGSEA. With 5 bases removed from V and 4 bases from J, the gap between germline ends came to 12 bases. The CDR3 is made up of 13 amino acids. This CDR3 is CSVQQSYNQPQHF. The CDR3 DNA reads TGCAGCGTTCAACAGTCTTATAATCAGCCCCAGCATTTT. Filled out from reference TRBV29-1 and TRBJ1-5, the complete variable domain reads SAVISQKPSRDICQRGTSLTIQCQVDSQVTMMFWYRQQPGQSLTLIATANQGSEATYESGFVIDKFPISRPNLTFSTLTVSNMSPEDSSIYLCSVQQSYNQPQHFGDGTRLSIL.

The V gene is TRBV13, the J gene TRBJ1-1; weak D call: TRBD1 (5 bases). The germline CDR1 and CDR2 sequences are PRHDT and FYEKMQ (reference sequence). The CDR3 covers 16 residues. V was trimmed by 1 base and J by 1 base, leaving 13 bases between them. In DNA form, the CDR3 reads TGTGCCAGCAGCTTAGAGTCCCAGGGAAGGAACACTGAAGCTTTCTTT. Translated: CASSLESQGRNTEAFF.

This sequence joins TRBV7-8 and TRBJ1-2, with a tentative D call TRBD1 (6 bases). The CDR3 consists of 15 residues. V gave up 5 bases and J gave up 8 bases, with 21 bases separating them. The germline V gene encodes CDR1 SGHVS and CDR2 FQNEAQ. The CDR3: CASSPIGLTGPGYTF. The CDR3 DNA reads as TGTGCCAGCAGCCCCATAGGTCTCACAGGGCCCGGCTACACCTTC.

By sample share, this clone is medium-sized. The CDR3 loop is CASSSNSYFSYEQYF. DNA of the CDR3: TGTGCCAGCAGCTCAAACAGTTACTTCTCCTACGAGCAGTACTTC. V gene TRBV7-2 combines with J gene TRBJ2-7; D uncertain. The CDR3 totals 15 residues. Trimming removed 4 bases from V and 0 bases from J, with 13 bases in between. Germline loops: CDR1 SGHTA, CDR2 FQGNSA.

The chain carries TRBV5-5 and TRBJ2-7; possibly TRBD2 for D (6 bases). Looked up from germline, CDR1 is SGHKS and CDR2 is YYEKEE (reference sequence). V was pared by 3 bases and J by 6 bases, with 16 bases between. The CDR3 is 14 amino acids. CDR3 DNA: TGTGCCAGCAGCTGGGGGACTCAGGGCAGCGAGCAGTACTTC. Translated: CASSWGTQGSEQYF.

This clone was recorded a few times. V gene TRBV2 combines with J gene TRBJ2-1; 8 bases align to TRBD1. The germline V gene encodes CDR1 SNHLY and CDR2 FYNNEI. This CDR3 is 13 amino acids long. Trimming took 2 bases from V and 8 from J; bases not matched to a gene: 2. CDR3: CASSEQGADEQFF. CDR3 bases: TGTGCCAGCAGTGAACAGGGGGCCGATGAGCAGTTCTTC.

The chain employs TRBV7-2 and TRBJ2-1; D call uncertain. The CDR3 spans 14 residues. The ends were cut back, 6 bases at V and 6 bases at J, with 15 bases in the middle. Germline loops: CDR1 SGHTA, CDR2 FQGNSA. The CDR3 DNA is TGTGCCAGCAGTCCCCCCAGCGTTGGCAATGAGCAGTTCTTC. Translating it yields CASSPPSVGNEQFF.

This clone has a count of ten or more. The chain combines TRBV4-3 with TRBJ2-1, with D possibly matching TRBD2 (9 bases). This CDR3 is built from 15 residues. Between the trimmed V and J ends, which lost 0 bases and 10 bases, there was a span of 16 bases. Germline CDR1 reads LGHNA; CDR2 reads YSLEER. The CDR3 spells CASSQELAGDREQFF. CDR3 nucleotide sequence: TGCGCCAGCAGCCAAGAATTAGCGGGGGACAGGGAGCAGTTCTTC.

V gene TRBV5-6 combines with J gene TRBJ1-5; tentative D call: TRBD1 (6 bases). The CDR3 extends over 14 amino acids. The germline V gene encodes CDR1 SGHDT and CDR2 YYEEEE. Trimming removed 4 bases from V and 2 bases from J, with 10 bases in between. The CDR3 bases are TGTGCCAGCAGCCGGAAGGGGGGCAATCAGCCCCAGCATTTT. It is translated as CASSRKGGNQPQHF.

The rearrangement links TRBV6-5 to TRBJ1-1; possible D gene TRBD1, 6 bases. The CDR3 spans 14 residues. The V end was cut by 2 bases, the J end by 1 base, with 8 bases between. CDR1 is MNHEY and CDR2 is SVGAGI in the germline V gene. CDR3 amino acids: CASSYGQSNTEAFF. CDR3 coding DNA: TGTGCCAGCAGTTACGGACAGTCGAACACTGAAGCTTTCTTT.

The chain uses TRBV21-1 and TRBJ2-7; the D call TRBD1 from the table was never checked on the DNA. TRBV21-1 is termed a pseudogene. This CDR3 has 16 amino acids. This chain's CDR3 is CASEQIRDRGSYEQYF. In nucleotides, the CDR3 is TGTGCCAGCGAACAGATCCGGGACAGGGGATCCTACGAGCAGTACTTC.

The V gene is TRBV19, the J gene TRBJ1-5, with 8 bases fitting TRBD1. The V gene's germline CDR1 is LNHDA and CDR2 SQIVND (reference sequence). Trimming took 7 bases from V and 5 from J; bases not matched to a gene: 7. The CDR3 has 14 residues. CDR3 in amino acids: CASKGGTGYQPQHF. The DNA for the CDR3 is TGTGCCAGTAAAGGAGGGACAGGTTATCAGCCCCAGCATTTT.